This entry lists 9 T cell receptor beta chains sequenced from one sample in a study of OX40 agonist ivuxolimab in advanced cancers. Method: immunoSEQ multiplex PCR; TCRdb's copy keeps in-frame clones and lacks some. The profile covers tens of thousands of clones, with roughly 80% appearing a single time and approximately 2% taken by the ten largest. Specimen: CD4+ or CD8+ T cells sorted from blood, collected in a trial of the OX40 agonist ivuxolimab. Receptors were obtained from an adult with an advanced solid tumor such as melanoma, head and neck, liver or kidney cancer.

This clone came up once. The chain uses TRBV2 and TRBJ1-2; 9 bases agree with TRBD1. The CDR3 is made up of 15 amino acids. Looked up from germline, CDR1 is SNHLY and CDR2 is FYNNEI. J lost 8 bases, V lost 1 base, and 8 bases had no gene match. In nucleotides, the CDR3 is TGTGCCAGCAGTGAAGGGGACAGGGCCGTTCAGGGCTACACCTTC. Protein product: CASSEGDRAVQGYTF.

The chain carries TRBV19 and TRBJ2-2; D may be TRBD1 (5 bases). This CDR3 has 18 amino acids. Trimming took off 4 bases at V and 4 bases at J, with 22 bases between the two ends. Looked up from germline, CDR1 is LNHDA and CDR2 is SQIVND (reference sequence). CDR3 sequence: CASSTRPAGIFGTGELFF. CDR3 nucleotides: TGTGCCAGTAGTACCCGCCCCGCAGGGATATTCGGCACCGGGGAGCTGTTTTTT.

This rearrangement joins TRBV4-1 to TRBJ2-7; D is perhaps TRBD2 (6 bases). Germline CDR1 and CDR2: MGHRA and YSYEKL. Deletions cut 4 bases from V and 5 bases from J, with 18 bases between. The CDR3 is 15 amino acids. The CDR3 DNA reads TGCGCCAGCAGCCCCCTGGGACTCCCGGGGAACGAGCAGTACTTC. Protein: CASSPLGLPGNEQYF.

The gene calls are TRBV2 and TRBJ1-1, with 10 bases fitting TRBD1. The CDR3 contains 14 residues. CDR1 is SNHLY, CDR2 FYNNEI, per germline. The V segment lost 3 bases and the J segment 3 bases; nucleotides outside the gene matches: 1. The CDR3 sequence: CASSDGTGDTEAFF. In nucleotides, the CDR3 is TGTGCCAGCAGTGACGGGACAGGGGACACTGAAGCTTTCTTT.

The J gene is TRBJ1-4, the V gene TRBV7-8, with 7 bases that match TRBD1. Germline-derived CDR1 and CDR2 are SGHVS and FQNEAQ. CDR3 length: 13 residues. V lost 5 bases, J lost 7 bases, and 4 bases stayed unmatched. The CDR3 is CASSQRTGEKLFF. The CDR3 DNA reads as TGTGCCAGCAGCCAACGGACAGGTGAAAAACTGTTTTTT.

This clone was recorded only once. The gene calls are TRBV28 and TRBJ1-1; no clear D gene. The germline V and J ends were trimmed by 1 base and 6 bases, with 6 bases remaining between them. This CDR3 is 12 amino acids long. Germline values: CDR1 MDHEN, CDR2 SYDVKM. The CDR3, as DNA: TGTGCCAGCAGTTTATTGGGGTCTGAAGCTTTCTTT. Residues: CASSLLGSEAFF.

The chain couples TRBV19 to TRBJ1-1; D not resolved. CDR3 size: 15 residues. Germline CDR1 LNHDA, CDR2 SQIVND (reference sequence). The V end lost 3 bases, the J end lost 5 bases, and 16 bases lay between the germline ends. CDR3 in amino acids: CASSIGGIGRTEAFF. CDR3 sequence (DNA): TGTGCCAGTAGTATTGGAGGTATCGGGCGGACTGAAGCTTTCTTT.

The chain recombines TRBV6-5 with TRBJ2-3; a weak D match, TRBD2 (7 bases). The V end was cut by 6 bases, the J end by 3 bases, with 16 bases between. Germline V gives CDR1 MNHEY, CDR2 SVGAGI. CDR3 length: 15 residues. DNA of the CDR3: TGTGCCAGCAGATATAGGGGAGGGGGTACAGATACGCAGTATTTT. Encoded protein: CASRYRGGGTDTQYF.

J is TRBJ1-3 and V is TRBV25-1; D might be TRBD1 (5 bases). Germline V gives CDR1 MGHDK, CDR2 SYGVNS. The CDR3 length is 13 residues. V lost 7 bases, J lost 8 bases, and 15 bases lay in between. The CDR3 loop is CASKGGVGDTIYF. CDR3 sequence (DNA): TGTGCCAGCAAGGGAGGGGTCGGGGACACCATATATTTT.